The following is a TCR beta chain sequence with its context. The CDR3 spans 16 residues. Germline lookup yields CDR1 SGHRS and CDR2 YFSETQ. Trimming shortened V by 2 bases and J by 8 bases, and 20 bases separated the two germline ends. These data belong to a study of cytomegalovirus exposure and HLA in healthy donors. With 60 Vbeta and 13 Jbeta primers, the PCR was carried out. The repertoire was sequenced with immunoSEQ multiplex PCR; TCRdb's copy has only in-frame clones and lacks some. The repertoire has over 100,000 clones, 60% to 80% of them found once; the top ten carry around 4.2%. The chain links TRBV5-1 to TRBJ2-1; TRBD1 is a possible D gene (6 bases). The TCR comes from a man in his fifties in good health and CMV-seropositive. The material sequenced was PBMCs. The CDR3 sequence is CASSLSPGQGMDEQFF. The CDR3 nucleotides read TGCGCCAGCAGCTTATCTCCTGGGCAGGGGATGGATGAGCAGTTCTTC.